Each of the 4 T cell receptor beta chains below was sequenced from the same sample in a study of T cells in Graves' hyperthyroidism and ophthalmopathy. The source material, RNA transcripts, was used to amplify TCR beta CDR3 regions. Primed by the HTBI set, a first-round RT-PCR was run on the TCR CDR3. In TCRdb, the multiplex PCR reads were re-called with MiXCR into one record per CDR3 protein. The data contain 490,000 or so distinct CDR3 sequences, around 15% of them seen just once; the ten biggest clones take up 25% to 35%. Sequenced: blood. All receptors derive from a woman in her twenties or thirties with Graves' ophthalmopathy.

The chain is built from TRBV9 and TRBJ2-2; 9 bases map to TRBD2. CDR1 SGDLS and CDR2 YYNGEE come from the germline V gene. With 4 bases clipped from V and 5 bases from J, the junction kept 6 bases outside the gene matches. The CDR3 runs 15 residues. The CDR3 reads CASSHSGSGTGELFF. The CDR3, as DNA: TGTGCCAGCAGCCATAGCGGGAGTGGTACCGGGGAGCTGTTTTTT.

The chain recombines TRBV24-1 with TRBJ2-1; 7 nucleotides line up with TRBD2. There are 13 residues in the CDR3. Germline V gene data show CDR1 as KGHDR and CDR2 as SFDVKD. The V gene end was trimmed by 1 base and the J gene end by 13 bases; junction bases not matched to a gene: 6. CDR3 bases: TGTGCCACCAGTGATTTTAAGGGAGGGGAACAGTTCTTC. Translating gives CATSDFKGGEQFF.

This clonotype has more than one count but fewer than ten. The chain has TRBV7-2 and TRBJ2-3; D gene unclear. V lost 6 bases and J 0 bases, leaving 10 bases between the germline ends. The length of the CDR3 is 14 residues. Germline assignment: CDR1 SGHTA and CDR2 FQGNSA. This chain's CDR3 is CASRIAVSTDTQYF. The CDR3 DNA follows: TGTGCCAGCAGGATAGCAGTTAGCACAGATACGCAGTATTTT.

V usage is TRBV12-3 or TRBV12-4 and J usage is TRBJ2-2; maybe TRBD2 (6 bases). The CDR3 sequence is 15 residues long. V lost 10 bases and J lost 4, with 19 bases in between. The CDR3 spells CATAPLALGTGELFF. The DNA for the CDR3 is TGTGCCACCGCGCCTCTAGCGTTGGGCACCGGGGAGCTGTTTTTT.